This paragraph reports one T cell receptor (beta chain). Its antigen is undetermined. This entry belongs to a study of blood T cells in healthy people across ages. Study-wide points: In the absence of known donor CMV status, changes in expanded clonotypes were possibly confounded. Long-lived donors exceeded aged donors in naive CD4+ cells and diversity. Measured against age, TCR beta diversity per million T cells decreased in a roughly linear manner.

Combining a sample-barcoded 5' primer with a J-beta primer mix, a second PCR ran for about 6 to 12 cycles. Every sample returned 2.5 million or more CDR3-containing paired-end reads. MiXCR, run by TCRdb on the 5' RACE reads, gives a single entry per CDR3 protein. Here the sample spans roughly 1,800,000 distinct CDR3 sequences, about 49% being singletons. V was pared by 1 base and J by 13 bases, with 13 bases between. Per germline, CDR1 SGHTA and CDR2 FQGNSA. The CDR3 is 12 residues long. The TCR sequence derives from a woman aged 40 to 55 in good health. This sequence joins TRBV7-2 and TRBJ2-5, with D possibly TRBD1 on 5 matching bases. The sample was blood. For the CDR3, the DNA is TGTGCCAGCAGCTTAGGGGCAGGGCCAGTGTACTTC. It encodes CASSLGAGPVYF.